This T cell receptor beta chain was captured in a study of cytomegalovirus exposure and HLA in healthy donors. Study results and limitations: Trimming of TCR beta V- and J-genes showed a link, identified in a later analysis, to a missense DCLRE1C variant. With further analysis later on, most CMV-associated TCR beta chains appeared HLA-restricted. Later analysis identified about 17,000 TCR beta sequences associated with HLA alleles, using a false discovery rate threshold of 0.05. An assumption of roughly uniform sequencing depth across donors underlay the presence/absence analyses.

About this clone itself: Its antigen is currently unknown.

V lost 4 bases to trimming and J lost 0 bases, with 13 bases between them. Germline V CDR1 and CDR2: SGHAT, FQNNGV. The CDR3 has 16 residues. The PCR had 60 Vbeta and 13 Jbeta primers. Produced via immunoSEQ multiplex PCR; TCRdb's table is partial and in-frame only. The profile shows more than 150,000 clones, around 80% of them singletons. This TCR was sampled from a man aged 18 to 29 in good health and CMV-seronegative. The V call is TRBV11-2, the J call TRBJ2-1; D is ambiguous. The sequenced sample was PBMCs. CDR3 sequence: CASSYPLGASYNEQFF. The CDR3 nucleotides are TGTGCCAGCAGCTACCCGCTGGGCGCCTCCTACAATGAGCAGTTCTTC. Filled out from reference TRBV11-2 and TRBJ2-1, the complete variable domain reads EAGVAQSPRYKIIEKRQSVAFWCNPISGHATLYWYQQILGQGPKLLIQFQNNGVVDDSQLPKDRFSAERLKGVDSTLKIQPAKLEDSAVYLCASSYPLGASYNEQFFGPGTRLTVL.